The T cell receptor (beta chain) described here comes from a study of response to subunit inactivated influenza vaccine. General observations from the study: With each seasonal influenza vaccination, the authors suggested, few new T cells are recruited.

The CDR3 length is 15 residues. Germline V gives CDR1 LGHNA, CDR2 YSLEER. Remarks on this clonotype: Its specificity is not known. A read error may explain this, as a much larger clone is one base away.

TCRdb called the RT-PCR reads again in MiXCR, with one record for every CDR3 protein. The table shows about 190,000 distinct CDR3 sequences, with under 15% occurring only once. This chain links TRBV4-3 with TRBJ1-1; no clear D. This sequence originates from a man aged 45-60 years who received an inactivated influenza vaccine. Specimen: CD8+ T cells sorted from PBMCs, collected about 5 days after vaccination. CDR3 bases: TGCGCCATCAGCCAGACGACCGGCCCCCTAGGCGAAGCTTTCTTT. Translating it yields CAISQTTGPLGEAFF.